The 23 T cell receptor beta chains in this list originate from one sample, sequenced in a study of blood T cell repertoires in COVID-19. Sequencing used immunoSEQ multiplex PCR; TCRdb keeps in-frame clones, though not all of them. The sample includes some 300,000 clones, roughly 86% seen only once; the top ten take about 1%. Sequencing used PBMCs or T cells enriched from blood (not recorded which). The source of these receptors is a young woman who had recovered from COVID-19.

This clone appeared a single time. The chain couples TRBV4-2 to TRBJ2-1; TRBD2 agrees at 9 bases. Germline V gene data show CDR1 as LGHNA and CDR2 as YNFKEQ. V was pared by 2 bases and J by 0 bases, with 17 bases of the junction left unmatched. The CDR3 runs 21 residues. In DNA, the CDR3 is TGTGCCAGCAGCCAATTAATAACCCTGGCGGGAGGGCCGAGCTCCTACAATGAGCAGTTCTTC. It codes for CASSQLITLAGGPSSYNEQFF.

The V call is TRBV6-5, the J call TRBJ1-2; D gene uncertain. V was shortened by 5 bases and J by 4 bases, with 11 bases between the two germline ends. Germline lookup yields CDR1 MNHEY and CDR2 SVGAGI. The CDR3 contains 13 residues. CDR3 protein: CASSTGKSYGYTF. The DNA for the CDR3 is TGTGCCAGCAGTACGGGGAAGAGCTATGGCTACACCTTC.

This clone was recorded a few times. The V gene is TRBV7-3, the J gene TRBJ2-1, with 9 bases lining up with TRBD2. The trim removed 5 bases at V and 7 bases at J, leaving 6 bases unmatched. CDR3 length: 14 residues. Looked up from germline, CDR1 is SGHTA and CDR2 is FQGTGA. CDR3 nucleotide sequence: TGTGCCAGCAGCATAGCGGGAGTCAGGAATGAGCAGTTCTTC. Amino acids: CASSIAGVRNEQFF. Complete variable domain (other parts from reference TRBV7-3 and TRBJ2-1): GAGVSQTPSNKVTEKGKYVELRCDPISGHTALYWYRQSLGQGPEFLIYFQGTGAADDSGLPNDRFFAVRPEGSVSTLKIQRTERGDSAVYLCASSIAGVRNEQFFGPGTRLTVL.

The chain combines TRBV6-2 or TRBV6-3 with TRBJ2-7; 7 nucleotides line up with TRBD1. This CDR3 comprises 17 residues. Germline V CDR1 and CDR2: MNHEY, SVGEGT. The V and J ends lost 0 bases and 0 bases, in that order; junction bases with no gene match: 8. CDR3 sequence reads: CASSYSPSGTASYEQYF. The CDR3 DNA reads as TGTGCCAGCAGTTACTCTCCCTCCGGGACAGCCTCCTACGAGCAGTACTTC.

The chain has TRBV25-1 and TRBJ1-2; D perhaps matches TRBD1 (5 bases). Trimming stripped 8 bases from V and 5 bases from J, with 15 bases between. Germline-derived CDR1 and CDR2 are MGHDK and SYGVNS. The CDR3 extends over 13 amino acids. The CDR3 DNA reads as TGTGCCAGCTCGGGGGGGTCCCCTTATGGCTACACCTTC. It codes for CASSGGSPYGYTF.

The CDR3 DNA reads as TGCGCCAGCAGCTTATGGGGGGATGGCAATCAGCCCCAGCATTTT. It translates to CASSLWGDGNQPQHF. The gene calls are TRBV5-1 and TRBJ1-5, with TRBD1 as a possible D gene (5 bases). Trimming shortened V by 2 bases and J by 2 bases, and 11 bases separated the two germline ends. The CDR3 runs 15 residues. The germline V gene encodes CDR1 SGHRS and CDR2 YFSETQ.

The chain recombines TRBV5-5 with TRBJ1-2; the match to TRBD1 covers 7 bases. The CDR3 spans 15 residues. Germline CDR1 reads SGHKS; CDR2 reads YYEKEE (reference sequence). The junction had 6 bases not matched to a gene; V was cut back by 0 bases and J by 4 bases. The CDR3: CASSLGAGGLYGYTF. DNA of the CDR3: TGTGCCAGCAGCTTGGGGGCAGGGGGGCTCTATGGCTACACCTTC. Looking up the rest from reference TRBV5-5 and TRBJ1-2 gives the full variable domain: DAGVTQSPTHLIKTRGQQVTLRCSPISGHKSVSWYQQVLGQGPQFIFQYYEKEERGRGNFPDRFSARQFPNYSSELNVNALLLGDSALYLCASSLGAGGLYGYTFGSGTRLTVV.

The chain combines TRBV7-2 with TRBJ2-1, with 8 bases identical to TRBD2. This CDR3 has 16 residues. From germline, CDR1 is SGHTA and CDR2 FQGNSA. Trimming removed 2 bases from V and 6 bases from J; junction bases left unmatched: 9. Here the CDR3 reads CASSLTGTRGLNEQFF. DNA of the CDR3: TGTGCCAGCAGCTTAACCGGGACTAGAGGTCTCAATGAGCAGTTCTTC.

The V gene is TRBV11-2, the J gene TRBJ1-1; 8 nucleotides match TRBD1. V lost 4 bases to trimming and J lost 1 base; unmatched junction nucleotides: 8. The CDR3 has 16 amino acids. CDR1 SGHAT and CDR2 FQNNGV come from the germline V gene. The CDR3 DNA is TGTGCCAGCAGCTCTACCCTAGACAGGGGGAACACTGAAGCTTTCTTT. This gives the protein CASSSTLDRGNTEAFF.

The CDR3 is CAWSGWGPGKLFF. The CDR3 DNA reads as TGTGCCTGGTCTGGATGGGGGCCGGGAAAACTGTTTTTT. The rearrangement uses TRBV30 and TRBJ1-4; D is possibly TRBD1 (6 bases). The V end was cut by 5 bases, the J end by 10 bases, with 17 bases between. The CDR3 extends over 13 amino acids. CDR1 GTSNPN and CDR2 SVGIG come from the germline V gene (reference sequence).

This chain uses TRBV6-5 with TRBJ2-5; 8 bases are a match to TRBD1. Germline V lookup: CDR1 MNHEY, CDR2 SVGAGI. V lost 4 bases and J lost 7; bases outside the gene matches: 11. This CDR3 has 15 residues. The CDR3 here is CASSSMPRDRRTQYF. The CDR3 nucleotides are TGTGCCAGCAGTTCGATGCCCCGGGACAGGAGGACCCAGTACTTC.

The chain uses TRBV19 and TRBJ2-2; 7 nucleotides match TRBD2. Germline assignment: CDR1 LNHDA and CDR2 SQIVND (reference sequence). V lost 6 bases and J lost 9; bases outside the gene matches: 10. The CDR3 contains 14 residues. The CDR3 nucleotides are TGTGCCAGTAGGTCGGCGGGGGAGAGGCGGGAGCTGTTTTTT. It is translated as CASRSAGERRELFF.

The genes are TRBV7-9 and TRBJ2-5; D is undetermined. The CDR3 spans 15 residues. Trimming pared 6 bases from V and 5 bases from J, leaving 19 bases between. Germline V gene sequence: CDR1 SEHNR, CDR2 FQNEAQ (reference sequence). CDR3 in amino acids: CASSSRLEIRETQYF. In nucleotides, the CDR3 is TGTGCCAGCAGTTCAAGGTTGGAGATTCGGGAGACCCAGTACTTC.

This sequence joins TRBV5-1 and TRBJ2-7; weak D call: TRBD1 (6 bases). The CDR3 runs to 15 residues. Trimming took 4 bases from V and 4 from J, leaving 18 bases between them. The germline V gene has CDR1 SGHRS and CDR2 YFSETQ. The CDR3 loop reads CASSGGSGGAYEQYF. The CDR3 nucleotides are TGCGCCAGCAGCGGGGGCAGTGGTGGGGCGTACGAGCAGTACTTC.

V and J are TRBV2 and TRBJ2-1; 11 bases agree with TRBD2. CDR1 and CDR2 (germline): SNHLY, FYNNEI. V gave up 7 bases and J gave up 4 bases; unmatched junction bases: 27. This CDR3 has 22 amino acids. In DNA form, the CDR3 reads TGTGCCAGCACTGACGGGACTAGCGGACCGACCCTTCTGGGGGAATGGTACAATGAGCAGTTCTTC. Its protein is CASTDGTSGPTLLGEWYNEQFF.

The rearrangement links TRBV6-4 to TRBJ1-1; perhaps TRBD1 as D (5 bases). From germline, CDR1 is MRHNA and CDR2 SNTAGT. The V and J ends lost 6 bases and 4 bases respectively, with 12 bases between them. This CDR3 spans 13 amino acids. The CDR3 nucleotides are TGTGCCAGCAGCTATCAGGGTGGCACTGAAGCTTTCTTT. This encodes CASSYQGGTEAFF.

The chain is built from TRBV6-5 and TRBJ2-1, with D unresolved. In germline, CDR1 is MNHEY, CDR2 SVGAGI. The CDR3 runs to 16 residues. The V end was cut by 4 bases, the J end by 1 base, with 14 bases between. This CDR3 reads CASSSRSGRSYNEQFF. The DNA for the CDR3 is TGTGCCAGCAGTTCCCGGTCTGGTCGATCCTACAATGAGCAGTTCTTC.

The chain joins TRBV13 to TRBJ1-3; 10 bases match TRBD1. CDR3 length: 18 residues. The germline gives CDR1 PRHDT, CDR2 FYEKMQ (reference sequence). V gave up 6 bases and J gave up 3 bases; unmatched junction bases: 14. The CDR3 sequence is CASSPLTGGAWNGNTIYF. The CDR3 DNA reads as TGTGCCAGCAGTCCCTTGACAGGGGGCGCTTGGAATGGAAACACCATATATTTT.

V is TRBV27 and J is TRBJ2-2, with 9 nucleotides matching TRBD1. The CDR3 consists of 16 residues. Germline V CDR1 and CDR2: MNHEY, SMNVEV (reference sequence). The J segment lost 6 bases and the V segment lost 4 bases, leaving 9 bases of the junction unmatched. The CDR3 sequence is CASSSGTGQNSGELFF. The CDR3 nucleotides are TGTGCCAGCAGTTCCGGGACAGGGCAAAATTCCGGGGAGCTGTTTTTT.

The V call is TRBV29-1, the J call TRBJ1-1; 8 bases align to TRBD1. The CDR3 is made up of 12 amino acids. In germline, CDR1 is SQVTM, CDR2 ANQGSEA. Trimming took 4 bases from V and 11 from J; bases not matched to a gene: 9. CDR3 amino acids: CSVASQGAGAFF. The CDR3 DNA is TGCAGCGTTGCTAGTCAGGGGGCAGGGGCTTTCTTT.

This chain links TRBV6-5 with TRBJ2-7; 9 bases line up with TRBD1. The CDR3 has 15 residues. V was pared by 11 bases and J by 7 bases, with 18 bases of the junction left unmatched. Germline loops: CDR1 MNHEY, CDR2 SVGAGI. The CDR3 here is CAHSGTGITLGEQYF. The CDR3 bases are TGTGCCCACTCCGGGACAGGGATCACTCTGGGAGAGCAGTACTTC.

The chain joins TRBV28 to TRBJ2-3; 8 bases are a match to TRBD1. The CDR3 covers 15 residues. The germline V gene has CDR1 MDHEN and CDR2 SYDVKM. J was trimmed by 5 bases and V by 3 bases; bases with no gene match: 7. This CDR3 is CASSFGTGGRDTQYF. CDR3 sequence (DNA): TGTGCCAGCAGTTTCGGGACAGGCGGAAGAGATACGCAGTATTTT.

This clone appeared a single time. In nucleotides, the CDR3 is TGTGCCAGCAGTGAAGGTCTTTCGGAGCGGGAGGCAAAAAGAGGCACAGATACGCAGTATTTT. Its protein product is CASSEGLSEREAKRGTDTQYF. The chain carries TRBV6-1 and TRBJ2-3; TRBD2 agrees at 9 bases. The CDR3 spans 21 residues. V shed 1 base and J 1 base; nucleotides not matched to a gene: 18. Germline V gene data show CDR1 as MNHNS and CDR2 as SASEGT.